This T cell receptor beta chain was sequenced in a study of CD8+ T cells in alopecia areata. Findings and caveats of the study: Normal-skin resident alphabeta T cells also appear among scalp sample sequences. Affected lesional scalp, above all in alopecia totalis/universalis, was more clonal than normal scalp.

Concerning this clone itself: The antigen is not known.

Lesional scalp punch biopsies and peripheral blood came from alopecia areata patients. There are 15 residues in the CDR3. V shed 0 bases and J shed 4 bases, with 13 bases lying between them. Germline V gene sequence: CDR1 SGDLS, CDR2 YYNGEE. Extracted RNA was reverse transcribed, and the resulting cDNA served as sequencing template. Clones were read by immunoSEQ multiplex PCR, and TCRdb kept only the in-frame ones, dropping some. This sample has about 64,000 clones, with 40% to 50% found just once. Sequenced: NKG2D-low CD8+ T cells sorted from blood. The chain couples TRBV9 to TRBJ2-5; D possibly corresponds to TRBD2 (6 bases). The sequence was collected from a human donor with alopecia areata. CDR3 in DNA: TGTGCCAGCAGCGTAGTGTGGGGGGATGGAGAGACCCAGTACTTC. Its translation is CASSVVWGDGETQYF.